The 17 T cell receptor beta chains in this list originate from one sample, sequenced in a study of blood T cell repertoires in COVID-19. Produced via immunoSEQ multiplex PCR; TCRdb's table is partial and in-frame only. The sample consists of 150,000 to 200,000 clones, 80% to 90% of them appearing once. The sample taken for sequencing was peripheral blood. The receptors derive from a woman aged 55-70 years who had recovered from COVID-19.

The chain carries TRBV28 and TRBJ1-4; 7 nucleotides agree with TRBD1. V was clipped by 5 bases and J by 4 bases; unmatched bases: 7. CDR3 size: 15 residues. Germline V gene sequence: CDR1 MDHEN, CDR2 SYDVKM. The CDR3 protein is CASSITGALNEKLFF. Written as DNA, the CDR3 is TGTGCCAGCAGTATAACAGGGGCCCTTAATGAAAAACTGTTTTTT.

The J gene is TRBJ1-5, the V gene TRBV28; 10 nucleotides line up with TRBD1. This CDR3 has 15 residues. With V trimmed by 3 bases and J by 5 bases, 4 bases remained unmatched. The germline V gene has CDR1 MDHEN and CDR2 SYDVKM. CDR3 amino acids: CASSFIGQGDQPQHF. For the CDR3, the DNA is TGTGCCAGCAGTTTCATAGGACAGGGGGATCAGCCCCAGCATTTT. Full variable domain (outside the CDR3, taken from reference TRBV28 and TRBJ1-5): DVKVTQSSRYLVKRTGEKVFLECVQDMDHENMFWYRQDPGLGLRLIYFSYDVKMKEKGDIPEGYSVSREKKERFSLILESASTNQTSMYLCASSFIGQGDQPQHFGDGTRLSIL.

V gene TRBV27 combines with J gene TRBJ2-1; TRBD2 might be the D (6 bases). With 8 bases removed from V and 4 bases from J, the gap between germline ends came to 6 bases. Germline values: CDR1 MNHEY, CDR2 SMNVEV (reference sequence). The length of the CDR3 is 11 residues. CDR3 sequence (DNA): TGTGCCAGCGGGGGGTACAATGAGCAGTTCTTC. It codes for CASGGYNEQFF.

The rearrangement uses TRBV24-1 and TRBJ2-7, with a tentative D call TRBD2 (5 bases). The V gene lost 8 bases and the J gene lost 5 bases, with 9 bases spanning the gap. Germline V lookup: CDR1 KGHDR, CDR2 SFDVKD. CDR3 length equals 11 residues. The CDR3 protein is CATTDGNEQYF. The CDR3 DNA reads TGTGCCACCACTGACGGGAACGAGCAGTACTTC.

This clone was picked up one time. The rearrangement uses TRBV4-3 and TRBJ2-5; D unresolved. CDR1 is LGHNA, CDR2 YSLEER, per germline. This CDR3 is 14 amino acids long. V was shortened by 0 bases and J by 3 bases, with 8 bases between the two germline ends. In nucleotides, the CDR3 is TGCGCCAGCAGCCAAGACACGAACAAAGAGACCCAGTACTTC. It yields the protein CASSQDTNKETQYF.

In this sample, this clone turned up a few times. The V gene is TRBV7-3, the J gene TRBJ2-2; TRBD2 matches 11 bases. CDR3 size: 16 residues. The V gene end was trimmed by 4 bases and the J gene end by 1 base; junction bases not matched to a gene: 2. Per the germline V gene, CDR1 is SGHTA and CDR2 is FQGTGA. This chain's CDR3 is CASSSGLAGNTGELFF. The CDR3, as DNA: TGTGCCAGCAGCTCCGGACTAGCGGGGAACACCGGGGAGCTGTTTTTT.

The chain carries TRBV27 and TRBJ1-5; weak D call: TRBD1 (5 bases). CDR3 length: 16 amino acids. V was cut by 5 bases and J by 0 bases, with 14 bases left in between. CDR1 MNHEY and CDR2 SMNVEV come from the germline V gene (reference sequence). For the CDR3, the DNA is TGTGCCAGCAGTCCGCGGGGCAGCTATAGCAATCAGCCCCAGCATTTT. Protein product: CASSPRGSYSNQPQHF.

The chain recombines TRBV21-1 with TRBJ2-7; TRBD1 was called by the table and not checked on the DNA. TRBV21-1 represents a pseudogene. This CDR3 comprises 18 residues. The CDR3 sequence is CASSKEEPGTGQIYEQYF. In nucleotides, the CDR3 is TGTGCCAGCAGCAAAGAAGAGCCTGGGACAGGACAAATCTACGAGCAGTACTTC.

The chain employs TRBV5-1 and TRBJ1-1; 7 nucleotides match TRBD1. Trimming removed 2 bases from V and 1 base from J; junction bases left unmatched: 8. The germline gives CDR1 SGHRS, CDR2 YFSETQ. CDR3 length equals 16 residues. The CDR3 spells CASSLSPTGTNTEAFF. CDR3 DNA sequence: TGCGCCAGCAGCTTATCCCCGACAGGGACGAACACTGAAGCTTTCTTT.

This chain links TRBV28 with TRBJ2-7; the D gene is possibly TRBD1 (8 bases). This CDR3 spans 15 amino acids. V lost 5 bases, J lost 1 base, and 15 bases lay in between. Germline V lookup: CDR1 MDHEN, CDR2 SYDVKM. The CDR3, as DNA: TGTGCCAGCAGTGCCGGGGGGACAGGTTCCTACGAGCAGTACTTC. Protein product: CASSAGGTGSYEQYF.

This clone has just a few counts. The gene calls are TRBV9 and TRBJ1-2, with a tentative D call TRBD1 (5 bases). Trimming shortened V by 0 bases and J by 3 bases, and 12 bases separated the two germline ends. The CDR3 contains 15 residues. Germline CDR1 and CDR2: SGDLS and YYNGEE. The CDR3 spells CASSVGVGGDYGYTF. The CDR3 nucleotides are TGTGCCAGCAGCGTAGGTGTCGGAGGGGACTATGGCTACACCTTC.

This rearrangement joins TRBV4-1 to TRBJ1-4, with TRBD1 as a possible D gene (6 bases). Trimming took 0 bases from V and 7 from J, leaving 21 bases between them. The germline gives CDR1 MGHRA, CDR2 YSYEKL. The CDR3 runs to 18 residues. DNA of the CDR3: TGCGCCAGCAGCCAAGAGGGTTTCGGGGGGCGAATAGGTGAAAAACTGTTTTTT. Its translation is CASSQEGFGGRIGEKLFF.

The rearrangement joins TRBV21-1 to TRBJ2-7; the D segment call TRBD2 is taken from the table without a DNA check. TRBV21-1 is a known pseudogene. CDR3 length: 17 residues. CDR3 DNA: TGTGCCAGCAGCAAAGAAAGACTAGCGGCGTCGCCTTACGAGCAGTACTTC. Protein sequence: CASSKERLAASPYEQYF.

This clone was seen only once. The chain has TRBV2 and TRBJ1-3; 9 bases match TRBD1. Per germline, CDR1 SNHLY and CDR2 FYNNEI. V was pared by 6 bases and J by 4 bases, with 4 bases of the junction left unmatched. The CDR3 sequence is 14 residues long. Here the CDR3 reads CASRGQGSGNTIYF. The CDR3 nucleotides are TGTGCCAGCAGGGGACAGGGTTCAGGAAACACCATATATTTT.

V and J are TRBV4-3 and TRBJ2-7, with D perhaps TRBD1 (6 bases). Looked up from germline, CDR1 is LGHNA and CDR2 is YSLEER. V was pared by 5 bases and J by 7 bases, with 18 bases between. This CDR3 contains 14 residues. The CDR3 sequence: CASSYGPGVTEQYF. Written as DNA, the CDR3 is TGCGCCAGCAGCTACGGCCCAGGGGTTACGGAGCAGTACTTC.

This clone has just a few counts. One end of the junction does not line up with germline, which may come from a read error. V is TRBV23-1 and J is TRBJ2-1; D unresolved. TRBV23-1 is flagged as an ORF with uncertain function. CDR3 length equals 8 residues. The CDR3 bases are TGCGCCAGCAGTCTTATCCTCTTC. This encodes CASSLILF.

V usage is TRBV28 and J usage is TRBJ1-2; D is possibly TRBD1 (6 bases). Germline CDR1 and CDR2: MDHEN and SYDVKM. V was trimmed by 5 bases and J by 0 bases, leaving 7 bases between them. The CDR3 sequence is 13 residues long. The CDR3 region is CASSGTPNYGYTF. The CDR3, as DNA: TGTGCCAGCAGTGGGACACCTAACTATGGCTACACCTTC.